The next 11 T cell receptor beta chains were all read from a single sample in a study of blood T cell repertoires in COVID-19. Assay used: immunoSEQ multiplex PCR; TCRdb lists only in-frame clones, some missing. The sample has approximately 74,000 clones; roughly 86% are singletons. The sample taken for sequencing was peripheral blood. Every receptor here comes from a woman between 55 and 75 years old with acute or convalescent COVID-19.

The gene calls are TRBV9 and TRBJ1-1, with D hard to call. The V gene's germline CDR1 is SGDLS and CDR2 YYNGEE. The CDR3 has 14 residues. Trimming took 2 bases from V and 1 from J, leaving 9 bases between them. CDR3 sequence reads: CASSVAVGNTEAFF. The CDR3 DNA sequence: TGTGCCAGCAGCGTCGCGGTGGGGAACACTGAAGCTTTCTTT.

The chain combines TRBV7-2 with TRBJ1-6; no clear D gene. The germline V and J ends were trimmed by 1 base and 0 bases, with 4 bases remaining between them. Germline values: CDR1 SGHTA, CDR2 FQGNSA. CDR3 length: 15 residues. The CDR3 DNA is TGTGCCAGCAGCTTAGAGAGCTCCTATAATTCACCCCTCCACTTT. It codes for CASSLESSYNSPLHF.

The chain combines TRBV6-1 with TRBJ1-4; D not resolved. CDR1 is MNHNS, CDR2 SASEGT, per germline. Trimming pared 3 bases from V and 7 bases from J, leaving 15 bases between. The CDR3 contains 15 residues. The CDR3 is CASSDPLLGSEKLFF. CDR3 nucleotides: TGTGCCAGCAGTGACCCCTTATTGGGGAGTGAAAAACTGTTTTTT.

The CDR3 here is CASSPMTGTGVSYEQYF. In DNA form, the CDR3 reads TGTGCCAGCAGTCCGATGACCGGGACAGGGGTGTCCTACGAGCAGTACTTC. V gene TRBV6-2 or TRBV6-3 combines with J gene TRBJ2-7, with 10 bases that match TRBD1. The junction had 11 bases not matched to a gene; V was cut back by 5 bases and J by 1 base. The CDR3 consists of 17 residues. The germline CDR1 and CDR2 sequences are MNHEY and SVGEGT.

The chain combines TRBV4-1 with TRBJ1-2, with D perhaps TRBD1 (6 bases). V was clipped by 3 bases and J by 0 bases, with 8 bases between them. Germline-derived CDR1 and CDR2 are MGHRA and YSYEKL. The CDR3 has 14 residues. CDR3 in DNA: TGCGCCAGCAGCCATGGGACAACTAACTATGGCTACACCTTC. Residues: CASSHGTTNYGYTF.

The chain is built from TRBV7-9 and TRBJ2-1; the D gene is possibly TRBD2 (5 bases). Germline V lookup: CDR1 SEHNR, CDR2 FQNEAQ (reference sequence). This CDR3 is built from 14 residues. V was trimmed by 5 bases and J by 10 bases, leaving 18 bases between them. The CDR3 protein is CASSPRDSVNEQFF. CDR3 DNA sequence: TGTGCCAGCAGCCCCCGGGATTCCGTCAACGAGCAGTTCTTC.

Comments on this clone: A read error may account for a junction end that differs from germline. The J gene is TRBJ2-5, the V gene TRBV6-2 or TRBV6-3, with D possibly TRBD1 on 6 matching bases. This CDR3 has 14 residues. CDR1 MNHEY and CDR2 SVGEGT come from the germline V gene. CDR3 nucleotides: TGTGCCAGCAACCCACAGGGAGTATCCTACAATGAGCACTTC. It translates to CASNPQGVSYNEHF.

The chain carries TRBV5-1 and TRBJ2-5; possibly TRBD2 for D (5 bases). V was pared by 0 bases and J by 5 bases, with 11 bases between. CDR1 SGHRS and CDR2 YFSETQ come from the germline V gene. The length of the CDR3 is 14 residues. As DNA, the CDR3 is TGCGCCAGCAGCTTGGGGACTCACTCGGAGACCCAGTACTTC. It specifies CASSLGTHSETQYF.

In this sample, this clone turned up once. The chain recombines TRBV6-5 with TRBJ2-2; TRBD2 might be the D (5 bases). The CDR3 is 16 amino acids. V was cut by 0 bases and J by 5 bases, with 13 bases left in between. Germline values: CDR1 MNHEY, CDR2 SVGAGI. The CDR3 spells CASSYSIVAGTGELFF. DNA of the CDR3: TGTGCCAGCAGTTACTCGATCGTGGCGGGTACCGGGGAGCTGTTTTTT.

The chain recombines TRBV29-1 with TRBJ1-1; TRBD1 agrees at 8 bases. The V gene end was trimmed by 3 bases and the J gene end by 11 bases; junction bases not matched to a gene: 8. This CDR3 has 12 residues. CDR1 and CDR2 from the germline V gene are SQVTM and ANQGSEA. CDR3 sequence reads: CSVDGPRGRAFF. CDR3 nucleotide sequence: TGCAGCGTTGACGGTCCCAGGGGGCGGGCTTTCTTT.

CDR3: CASSLVGTKYEQYF. The CDR3 DNA sequence: TGTGCCAGCAGCTTAGTAGGGACAAAGTACGAGCAGTACTTC. V usage is TRBV7-9 and J usage is TRBJ2-7, with TRBD1 as a possible D gene (6 bases). CDR3 length equals 14 residues. V was clipped by 1 base and J by 4 bases, with 11 bases between them. Germline loops: CDR1 SEHNR, CDR2 FQNEAQ (reference sequence).